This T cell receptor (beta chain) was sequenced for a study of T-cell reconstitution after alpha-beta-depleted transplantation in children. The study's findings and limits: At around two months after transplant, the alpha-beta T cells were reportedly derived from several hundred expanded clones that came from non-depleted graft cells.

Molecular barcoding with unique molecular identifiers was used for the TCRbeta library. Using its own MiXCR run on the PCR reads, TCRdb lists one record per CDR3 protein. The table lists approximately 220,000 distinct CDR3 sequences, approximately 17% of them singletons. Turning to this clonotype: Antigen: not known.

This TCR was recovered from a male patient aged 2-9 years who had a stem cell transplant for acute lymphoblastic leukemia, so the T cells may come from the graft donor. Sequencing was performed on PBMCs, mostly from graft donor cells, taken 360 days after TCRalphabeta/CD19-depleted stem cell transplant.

CDR3 coding DNA: TGTGCCAGCAGCCAAGATTCCGGGACTAAAGGGGGGCAGTTCTTC. Translated: CASSQDSGTKGGQFF. J is TRBJ2-1 and V is TRBV3-1; weak D call: TRBD2 (7 bases). The V and J ends lost 0 bases and 12 bases respectively, with 18 bases between them. The CDR3 length is 15 residues. The germline V gene has CDR1 LGHDT and CDR2 YNNKEL (reference sequence).